The present T cell receptor (beta chain) was sequenced within a study of shared clonotypes between healthy human individuals. General observations from the study: Donors were few, which limited the genetic and exposure-history diversity represented.

This clone was seen only once. What it recognizes is unknown. Looked up from germline, CDR1 is MGHRA and CDR2 is YSYEKL. With V trimmed by 0 bases and J by 0 bases, 11 bases remained unmatched. This CDR3 has 21 residues. Libraries were prepared by immunoSEQ multiplex PCR; TCRdb keeps only in-frame clonotypes and omits some of them. The sample carries a few million clones, roughly 90% recorded once. CD4+ cells underwent separation, giving CD45RA+ naive and CD45RA-negative memory subsets. What was sequenced was naive CD4+ T cells from PBMCs. This sample's subset: CD45RA+ positively selected. The receptor's source is a man younger than 35 in good health. Some clones in this sample may be carry-over from other donors' samples. This chain links TRBV4-1 with TRBJ2-3, with 14 nucleotides matching TRBD2. CDR3 nucleotides: TGCGCCAGCAGCCAAGAACCGGGACTAGCGGGAGTATTTGGTAGCACAGATACGCAGTATTTT. Translating gives CASSQEPGLAGVFGSTDTQYF.